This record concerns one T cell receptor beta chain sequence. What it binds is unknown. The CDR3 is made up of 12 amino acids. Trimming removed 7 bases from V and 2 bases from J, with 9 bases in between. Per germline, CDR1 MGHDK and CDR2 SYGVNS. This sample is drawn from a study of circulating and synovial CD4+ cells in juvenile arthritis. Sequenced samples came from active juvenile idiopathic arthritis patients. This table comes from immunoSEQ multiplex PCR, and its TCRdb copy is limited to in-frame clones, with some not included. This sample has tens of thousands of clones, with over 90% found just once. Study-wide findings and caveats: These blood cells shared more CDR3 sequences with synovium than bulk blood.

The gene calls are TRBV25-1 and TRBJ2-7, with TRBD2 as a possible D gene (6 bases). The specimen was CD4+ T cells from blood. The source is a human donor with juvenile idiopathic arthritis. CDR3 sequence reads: CASTRGTYEQYF. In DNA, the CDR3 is TGTGCCAGCACTCGGGGGACCTACGAGCAGTACTTC.